These 25 T cell receptor beta chains came from one sample sequenced in a study of cytomegalovirus exposure and HLA in healthy donors. This PCR relied on a set of 60 Vbeta primers and 13 Jbeta primers. The data were produced by immunoSEQ multiplex PCR, yet TCRdb's version contains in-frame clones alone and is incomplete. The data hold 110,000 to 150,000 clones, with 75% observed a single time. The sequencing input was PBMCs. These receptors were taken from a man aged 30 to 45 in good health and CMV-seronegative.

The V and J genes are TRBV5-5 and TRBJ2-7; 9 nucleotides match TRBD1. This CDR3 comprises 16 residues. The germline gives CDR1 SGHKS, CDR2 YYEKEE (reference sequence). The V gene end was trimmed by 0 bases and the J gene end by 1 base; junction bases not matched to a gene: 5. The CDR3 protein is CASSLGPGTGSYEQYF. As DNA, the CDR3 is TGTGCCAGCAGCTTGGGGCCCGGGACAGGGTCCTACGAGCAGTACTTC. The full variable domain, its missing parts supplied by reference TRBV5-5 and TRBJ2-7, is DAGVTQSPTHLIKTRGQQVTLRCSPISGHKSVSWYQQVLGQGPQFIFQYYEKEERGRGNFPDRFSARQFPNYSSELNVNALLLGDSALYLCASSLGPGTGSYEQYFGPGTRLTVT.

The chain recombines TRBV15 with TRBJ1-2, with D maybe TRBD1 (5 bases). Germline lookup yields CDR1 LNHNV and CDR2 YYDKDF (reference sequence). The CDR3 contains 14 residues. Trimming took off 0 bases at V and 6 bases at J, with 11 bases between the two ends. CDR3 DNA: TGTGCCACCAGCAGAGAGCCAGGGAGGGATGGCTACACCTTC. It is translated as CATSREPGRDGYTF.

This chain connects TRBV29-1 to TRBJ2-7, with TRBD1 identical over 8 bases. V lost 4 bases, J lost 0 bases, and 2 bases stayed unmatched. This CDR3 has 13 residues. The germline CDR1 and CDR2 sequences are SQVTM and ANQGSEA. The CDR3 nucleotides are TGCAGCGTTGGAACAGGGGGCTCCTACGAGCAGTACTTC. Its protein product is CSVGTGGSYEQYF.

This rearrangement joins TRBV20-1 to TRBJ1-2; D not resolved. The V and J ends lost 7 bases and 1 base respectively, with 7 bases between them. Germline V gene data show CDR1 as DFQATT and CDR2 as SNEGSKA (reference sequence). The CDR3 contains 11 residues. CDR3 amino acids: CSVWSNYGYTF. CDR3 in DNA: TGCAGTGTTTGGAGTAACTATGGCTACACCTTC.

J is TRBJ2-1 and V is TRBV9; D is possibly TRBD2 (5 bases). Germline lookup yields CDR1 SGDLS and CDR2 YYNGEE. V lost 2 bases, J lost 4 bases, and 13 bases lay in between. This CDR3 is 15 amino acids long. The CDR3 DNA reads TGTGCCAGCAGCGTTGGACTCGCTGGTTACAATGAGCAGTTCTTC. Encoded protein: CASSVGLAGYNEQFF.

This rearrangement joins TRBV5-1 to TRBJ2-1; TRBD2 aligns across 10 bases. The CDR3 runs 16 residues. The ends lost 4 bases at V and 2 bases at J; junction bases unmatched: 6. Germline CDR1 and CDR2: SGHRS and YFSETQ. CDR3 DNA: TGCGCCAGCAGCCCCACCCTAGCGGGAGCCTACAATGAGCAGTTCTTC. Translation: CASSPTLAGAYNEQFF. The variable domain in full, with the rest retrieved from reference TRBV5-1 and TRBJ2-1, is KAGVTQTPRYLIKTRGQQVTLSCSPISGHRSVSWYQQTPGQGLQFLFEYFSETQRNKGNFPGRFSGRQFSNSRSEMNVSTLELGDSALYLCASSPTLAGAYNEQFFGPGTRLTVL.

The chain carries TRBV5-1 and TRBJ1-2; TRBD1 is a possible D gene (6 bases). V shed 0 bases and J shed 4 bases, with 13 bases lying between them. This CDR3 is 15 amino acids long. Germline V gene sequence: CDR1 SGHRS, CDR2 YFSETQ. The CDR3 here is CASSLEPGATYGYTF. CDR3 DNA: TGCGCCAGCAGCTTGGAGCCAGGGGCTACCTATGGCTACACCTTC.

The chain links TRBV15 to TRBJ2-7; weak D call: TRBD2 (5 bases). CDR3 length: 12 amino acids. Germline loops: CDR1 LNHNV, CDR2 YYDKDF (reference sequence). The V end was cut by 0 bases, the J end by 5 bases, with 5 bases between. CDR3 region: CATSRERDEQYF. The CDR3 DNA is TGTGCCACCAGCAGAGAGAGGGACGAGCAGTACTTC.

The chain combines TRBV28 with TRBJ2-1; TRBD1 agrees at 9 bases. This CDR3 is built from 17 residues. The V gene's germline CDR1 is MDHEN and CDR2 SYDVKM. V trimming: 7 bases; J trimming: 9 bases; junction bases outside the gene matches: 19. The CDR3 here is CASTFLFPTGDRAEQFF. CDR3 bases: TGTGCCAGCACCTTTCTATTTCCTACCGGGGACAGGGCTGAGCAGTTCTTC.

On this clone itself: The junction departs from germline at one end; a sequencing error may be responsible. This sequence joins TRBV7-7 and TRBJ1-1, with D unresolved. Germline V gives CDR1 SSHAT, CDR2 FNYEAQ (reference sequence). This CDR3 has 13 amino acids. The CDR3 DNA reads as TGTGCTAGCAGCTTAATTGTATCCCCTGAAGCTTTCTTT. The encoded protein is CASSLIVSPEAFF.

The DNA for the CDR3 is TGTGCCAGCAGCCACGGGACAGAACGCTCTGGAAACACCATATATTTT. Its translation is CASSHGTERSGNTIYF. V gene TRBV14 combines with J gene TRBJ1-3; 7 bases match TRBD1. Trimming at V came to 3 bases and at J to 0 bases, leaving 5 bases not matched to a gene. The CDR3 contains 16 residues. Per the germline V gene, CDR1 is SGHDN and CDR2 is FVKESK.

The sample holds many counts of this clone. The sample has other DNA sequences that encode this CDR3 too. The J gene is TRBJ2-7, the V gene TRBV5-1; D perhaps matches TRBD1 (5 bases). Germline V gene lookup returns CDR1 SGHRS and CDR2 YFSETQ. V lost 2 bases and J lost 2, with 11 bases in between. This CDR3 comprises 14 residues. CDR3 sequence (DNA): TGCGCCAGCAGCTTCAGCGCAGGGACCTACGAGCAGTACTTC. Translation gives CASSFSAGTYEQYF.

This chain uses TRBV28 with TRBJ1-1; perhaps TRBD1 as D (6 bases). The V end was cut by 5 bases, the J end by 3 bases, with 16 bases between. The CDR3 consists of 15 residues. The germline V gene encodes CDR1 MDHEN and CDR2 SYDVKM. The CDR3, as DNA: TGTGCCAGCAGTCGAATAGGACAGCCGGACACTGAAGCTTTCTTT. Protein product: CASSRIGQPDTEAFF.

V gene TRBV5-1 combines with J gene TRBJ2-1, with 9 nucleotides matching TRBD2. CDR3 length equals 15 residues. Germline V gives CDR1 SGHRS, CDR2 YFSETQ. Trimming removed 0 bases from V and 6 bases from J; junction bases left unmatched: 4. The CDR3 reads CASSLAGTSLNEQFF. The CDR3 bases are TGCGCCAGCAGCTTGGCCGGGACTAGCCTCAATGAGCAGTTCTTC.

The rearrangement joins TRBV5-4 to TRBJ2-5; weak D call: TRBD1 (6 bases). CDR1 is SGHNT, CDR2 YYREEE, per germline (reference sequence). There are 14 residues in the CDR3. V was cut by 3 bases and J by 5 bases, with 14 bases left in between. DNA for the CDR3: TGTGCCAGCAGCTCCAACCAGGGGTCGGAGACCCAGTACTTC. Amino acid sequence: CASSSNQGSETQYF.

V gene TRBV6-6 combines with J gene TRBJ1-1; no firm D call. V lost 6 bases, J lost 5 bases, and 4 bases lay in between. Per the germline V gene, CDR1 is MNHNY and CDR2 is SVGAGI (reference sequence). This CDR3 has 10 amino acids. CDR3 nucleotides: TGTGCCAGCAGCGGGACTGAAGCTTTCTTT. Encoded protein: CASSGTEAFF.

The rearrangement links TRBV9 to TRBJ2-3; 9 bases are a match to TRBD1. The CDR3 has 15 amino acids. With 0 bases clipped from V and 4 bases from J, the junction kept 3 bases outside the gene matches. Germline lookup yields CDR1 SGDLS and CDR2 YYNGEE. The CDR3, as DNA: TGTGCCAGCAGCGTAGTGGGACAGGGACCAGATACGCAGTATTTT. Encoded protein: CASSVVGQGPDTQYF.

This chain connects TRBV7-9 to TRBJ1-2, with TRBD1 matching over 7 bases. Germline V CDR1 and CDR2: SEHNR, FQNEAQ (reference sequence). The V and J ends lost 4 bases and 4 bases, in that order; junction bases with no gene match: 3. The CDR3 contains 13 residues. CDR3 in amino acids: CASSSGQFYGYTF. The CDR3 DNA follows: TGTGCCAGCAGCTCGGGACAGTTCTATGGCTACACCTTC.

J is TRBJ2-5 and V is TRBV14; D remains ambiguous. Germline CDR1 is SGHDN and CDR2 is FVKESK. The CDR3 has 13 residues. Trimming left V 2 bases short and J 5 bases short, with 9 bases between. The DNA for the CDR3 is TGTGCCAGCAGCCAAATCCCGTCGGAGACCCAGTACTTC. Its protein product is CASSQIPSETQYF.

The V call is TRBV5-1, the J call TRBJ1-3, with D uncertain. Trimming took off 2 bases at V and 0 bases at J, with 6 bases between the two ends. Germline CDR1 SGHRS, CDR2 YFSETQ. The length of the CDR3 is 14 residues. CDR3 DNA: TGCGCCAGCAGCTTTGACACCTCTGGAAACACCATATATTTT. Amino acid sequence: CASSFDTSGNTIYF.

The chain has TRBV9 and TRBJ1-1; D not certain. Germline CDR1 reads SGDLS; CDR2 reads YYNGEE. Trimming removed 7 bases at V and 3 bases at J, with 7 bases between. There are 11 residues in the CDR3. DNA of the CDR3: TGTGCCAGCTCCCCGTACACTGAAGCTTTCTTT. Translation gives CASSPYTEAFF.

The rearrangement links TRBV5-1 to TRBJ2-7; D possibly corresponds to TRBD1 (6 bases). This CDR3 is 13 amino acids long. Germline V gene data show CDR1 as SGHRS and CDR2 as YFSETQ. With 1 base removed from V and 5 bases from J, the gap between germline ends came to 10 bases. CDR3 sequence reads: CASSLWQGNEQYF. In DNA, the CDR3 is TGCGCCAGCAGCTTGTGGCAGGGGAACGAGCAGTACTTC.

Regarding this clone: One end of the junction varies from germline; a read error may be responsible. The CDR3 is CASSEALGRAYKQYF. The CDR3 DNA is TGTGCCAGCAGTGAAGCGCTTGGGCGGGCCTACAAGCAGTACTTC. This chain connects TRBV2 to TRBJ2-7; maybe TRBD2 (5 bases). Per the germline V gene, CDR1 is SNHLY and CDR2 is FYNNEI. This CDR3 has 15 residues.

This sequence joins TRBV28 and TRBJ1-5, with 8 nucleotides matching TRBD1. This CDR3 spans 15 amino acids. Germline assignment: CDR1 MDHEN and CDR2 SYDVKM. V was pared by 4 bases and J by 0 bases, with 2 bases of the junction left unmatched. CDR3 residues: CASSSGGHSNQPQHF. The DNA of the CDR3 is TGTGCCAGCAGTTCAGGGGGCCATAGCAATCAGCCCCAGCATTTT.

The chain's CDR3 is CASSSTGEGETEAFF. CDR3 sequence (DNA): TGTGCCAGCAGTTCCACGGGGGAGGGGGAGACTGAAGCTTTCTTT. The J gene is TRBJ1-1, the V gene TRBV6-1, with D possibly being TRBD1 (6 bases). This CDR3 contains 15 residues. V shed 5 bases and J shed 5 bases, with 18 bases lying between them. Per germline, CDR1 MNHNS and CDR2 SASEGT.